This T cell receptor (beta chain) was sequenced in a study of blood T cells in healthy people across ages. A second PCR of roughly 6 to 12 cycles used a sample-barcoded 5' primer and a J-beta primer mix. TCRdb independently ran MiXCR on the 5' RACE reads; one entry per CDR3 protein. The sample has some 670,000 distinct CDR3 sequences, more than 45% seen once; the top ten hold approximately 13%. The CDR3 is 18 residues long. Study-wide results and limits: More naive CD4+ cells and higher diversity marked long-lived donors relative to aged donors.

About this clonotype: The antigen is unknown.

The sequenced sample was blood. This receptor was obtained from a woman aged 80 or older in good health. This chain links TRBV21-1 with TRBJ2-3; TRBD1 is taken as the D call from the table, unchecked against the DNA. TRBV21-1 has pseudogene status. The CDR3 sequence: CASSNNAWDRRESDTQYF. In DNA form, the CDR3 reads TGTGCCAGCAGCAACAACGCATGGGACAGGAGAGAATCAGATACGCAGTATTTT.